Here is one T cell receptor (beta chain) with its context. The antigen remains undetermined. Trimming left V 6 bases short and J 9 bases short, with 12 bases between. Germline-derived CDR1 and CDR2 are MNHEY and SVGAGI. CDR3 size: 12 residues. The data stem from a study of shared clonotypes between healthy human individuals. Regarding the study as a whole: Represented diversity (both genetic and exposure-history) was limited by the small number of donors.

It was around 190 ng DNA, approximately 30,000 T cell genomes, that sorted-subset replicate PCRs used. The method was immunoSEQ multiplex PCR; TCRdb's version includes in-frame clones alone and lacks a portion of them. The sample records 2 million to 2.5 million clones, 85% to 95% being singletons. The chain employs TRBV6-5 and TRBJ1-5; tentative D call: TRBD1 (6 bases). The material sequenced was naive CD4+ T cells sorted from blood. Described subset: CD45RA+ positively selected. This sequence originates from a man between 18 and 35 years old in good health. The CDR3 here is CASSGRGGPQHF. DNA of the CDR3: TGTGCCAGCAGCGGGAGGGGGGGGCCCCAGCATTTT.